These T cell receptor beta chains were read from a single sample in a study of shared clonotypes between healthy human individuals. Sequencing used immunoSEQ multiplex PCR; TCRdb keeps in-frame clones, though not all of them. Of about 2 million clones in the sample, roughly 94% were seen once. The sequenced material came from naive CD4+ T cells sorted from blood. The receptors originated from a man between 18 and 35 years old in good health. The CDR3 runs from the conserved cysteine through the conserved F or W. The order of the fields is J gene, V gene, D gene, clone size, CDR3 DNA, CDR3 protein. The D gene is left open where the match is weak. Only part of the rows carry a size: once, few, many, or a class if the clone is expanded.

>TRBJ1-3|TRBV4-2|TRBD1|.
TGTGCCAGCAGCCGCCAAGGACAGGGCGAAGTAAACACCATATATTTT
CASSRQGQGEVNTIYF
>TRBJ2-7|TRBV7-2|.|.
TGTGCCAGCAGCTTAGGGGGCGACGGCGAGCAGTACTTC
CASSLGGDGEQYF
>TRBJ2-7|TRBV11-2|TRBD1|once
TGTGCCAGCACCCTAAGGCGACAGGGTAACGAGCAGTACTTC
CASTLRRQGNEQYF
>TRBJ2-6|TRBV9|.|.
TGTGCCAGCAGCGTATCCCTCTCTGGGGCCAACGTCCTGACTTTC
CASSVSLSGANVLTF
>TRBJ1-2|TRBV7-9|.|.
TGTGCCAGCAGCTTAGCAACTGGAAAGTATGGCTACACCTTC
CASSLATGKYGYTF
>TRBJ2-1|TRBV7-8|.|.
TGTGCCAGCAGCTTAGAGGGCGGGGTTGCCTACAATGAGCAGTTCTTC
CASSLEGGVAYNEQFF
>TRBJ1-3|TRBV28|TRBD1|.
TGTGCCAGCAACTCAGACAGGGTCTCTGGAAACACCATATATTTT
CASNSDRVSGNTIYF
>TRBJ1-3|TRBV4-3|.|once
TGCGCCAGCAGCCAGACTCATCTGACAGGCTTCTCTGGAAACACCATATATTTT
CASSQTHLTGFSGNTIYF
>TRBJ2-3|TRBV4-1|TRBD2|.
TGCGCCAGCAGCCGGCAGCGGGAGGGTACAGATACGCAGTATTTT
CASSRQREGTDTQYF
>TRBJ1-6|TRBV6-5|.|.
TGTGCCAGCAAGCGGGACGGAGGAGGGGGTTCACCCCTCCACTTT
CASKRDGGGGSPLHF
>TRBJ2-5|TRBV5-1|.|.
TGCGCCAGCAGCGTCACAGGAGCGGAGACCCAGTACTTC
CASSVTGAETQYF
>TRBJ2-5|TRBV6-5|TRBD1|.
TGTGCCAGCAGTTACTCGGGACAGGCCGGGCAGACCCAGTACTTC
CASSYSGQAGQTQYF
>TRBJ1-6|TRBV10-3|.|.
TGTGCCATCAGGGAACGGGGCGATAATTCACCCCTCCACTTT
CAIRERGDNSPLHF
>TRBJ1-3|TRBV6-1|TRBD1|.
TGTGCCAGCAGGGTACAGGGGGTTGGAAACACCATATATTTT
CASRVQGVGNTIYF
>TRBJ2-6|TRBV7-3|TRBD1|.
TGTGCCAGCAGCCCGGGGACAGGGATCGGGGCCAACGTCCTGACTTTC
CASSPGTGIGANVLTF
>TRBJ1-1|TRBV7-2|.|.
TGTGCCAGCAGCTTAATGGAGAACACTGAAGCTTTCTTT
CASSLMENTEAFF
>TRBJ1-2|TRBV7-2|TRBD1|.
TGTGCCAGCAGCTATGGGACAGGGAGGTATGGCTACACCTTC
CASSYGTGRYGYTF
>TRBJ2-2|TRBV5-1|.|once
TGCGCCAGCAGCTCAGCGGTTAGCGGTAACACCGGGGAGCTGTTTTTT
CASSSAVSGNTGELFF
>TRBJ1-4|TRBV11-2|.|.
TGTGCCAGCAGCTCGCGAAAGGGGTGGAATGAAAAACTGTTTTTT
CASSSRKGWNEKLFF
>TRBJ2-5|TRBV2|.|.
TGTGCCAGCAGAGCCGCCGGGACAAACCAAGAGACCCAGTACTTC
CASRAAGTNQETQYF
>TRBJ1-5|TRBV5-6|.|.
TGTGCCAGCAGCTTGGCGGGGGGAGTAGGCAATCAGCCCCAGCATTTT
CASSLAGGVGNQPQHF
>TRBJ2-2|TRBV10-3|TRBD2|.
TGTGCCATCGCCGGGACTAGCGGTCCCGGGGAGCTGTTTTTT
CAIAGTSGPGELFF
>TRBJ2-7|TRBV7-2|TRBD1|.
TGTGCCAGCAATGGGGACAGCTCCTACGAGCAGTACTTC
CASNGDSSYEQYF
>TRBJ2-1|TRBV7-2|TRBD2|.
TGTGCCAGCAGCTTTTGGACTAGCGGGGGCTCCTACAATGAGCAGTTCTTC
CASSFWTSGGSYNEQFF
>TRBJ1-6|TRBV6-5|.|.
TGTGCCAGCAGTTATGGGGGAACACCCCTCCACTTT
CASSYGGTPLHF
>TRBJ2-2|TRBV6-1|TRBD2|.
TGTGCCAGCAGTGCGATTAGCGGGGTGAACACCGGGGAGCTGTTTTTT
CASSAISGVNTGELFF
>TRBJ1-2|TRBV7-9|.|.
TGTGCCAGCAGCCCGAATGGCGGCGGCTACACCTTC
CASSPNGGGYTF
>TRBJ2-3|TRBV30|TRBD2|.
TGTGCCTGGAGCCCCAAGCGGGGGCGCTCAGATACGCAGTATTTT
CAWSPKRGRSDTQYF
>TRBJ1-4|TRBV27|.|.
TGTGCCAGCAGTTTAATGGGATTGGGACTGAGTAATGAAAAACTGTTTTTT
CASSLMGLGLSNEKLFF
>TRBJ1-2|TRBV15|.|.
TGTGCCACCAGCAGAGGGGTGACAGGATTTAACTATGGCTACACCTTC
CATSRGVTGFNYGYTF
>TRBJ2-7|TRBV4-2|.|.
TGTGCCAGCAGCCAAGGGTCCCAATCGGGGAGCTCCTACGAGCAGTACTTC
CASSQGSQSGSSYEQYF
>TRBJ2-4|TRBV6-5|.|.
TGTGCCAGCAGGAGATACGGGACCGGCAAAAACATTCAGTACTTC
CASRRYGTGKNIQYF
>TRBJ1-1|TRBV5-6|TRBD1|.
TGTGCCAGCAGCACCCGGACAGGGGCTGGCACTGAAGCTTTCTTT
CASSTRTGAGTEAFF
>TRBJ1-4|TRBV7-9|.|.
TGTGCCAGCAGCTTGTGGGAGGGCAAAGAAAAACTGTTTTTT
CASSLWEGKEKLFF
>TRBJ2-7|TRBV5-1|.|.
TGCGCCAGCAGCTTGGGTACACAGGGCTACGAGCAGTACTTC
CASSLGTQGYEQYF
>TRBJ1-1|TRBV18|.|.
TGTGCCAGCTCACCGAATAATAGGGTGAACACTGAAGCTTTCTTT
CASSPNNRVNTEAFF
>TRBJ2-3|TRBV19|.|.
TGTGCCAGTAGAAACGATCCTAGCACAGATACGCAGTATTTT
CASRNDPSTDTQYF
>TRBJ1-4|TRBV7-6|.|.
TGTGCCAGCAGCTTGGGGCAAGGCCCCAGAAATGAAAAACTGTTTTTT
CASSLGQGPRNEKLFF
>TRBJ1-5|TRBV6-1|.|.
TGTGCCAGCAGAAAACAGGGCGTCCAGCCCCAGCATTTT
CASRKQGVQPQHF
>TRBJ2-3|TRBV10-3|TRBD2|.
TGTGCCATCAACGGGGGGGCCACGGATACGCAGTATTTT
CAINGGATDTQYF
>TRBJ1-2|TRBV9|.|.
TGTGCCAGCAGCGCCCCCATGGGAGCCAGCTATGGCTACACCTTC
CASSAPMGASYGYTF
>TRBJ2-7|TRBV29-1|TRBD1|.
TGCAGCGTTGACCCGGGACAGGGTTCCTACGAGCAGTACTTC
CSVDPGQGSYEQYF
>TRBJ2-5|TRBV18|TRBD2|.
TGTGCCAGCTCACCAAAGGGACTAGCGGACCAAGAGACCCAGTACTTC
CASSPKGLADQETQYF
>TRBJ2-3|TRBV7-9|.|.
TGTGCCAGCGTCAGGTGGGGCACAGATACGCAGTATTTT
CASVRWGTDTQYF
>TRBJ1-2|TRBV28|.|.
TGTGCCAGCAGTTTATCCGAGAGGGGCTACACCTTC
CASSLSERGYTF
>TRBJ1-2|TRBV20-1|.|.
TGCAGTGCTCAGGGTCCGGACGGCTACACCTTC
CSAQGPDGYTF
>TRBJ1-2|TRBV19|.|.
TGTGCCAGTAGTATTATATTCGGCGAGGCCTATGGCTACACCTTC
CASSIIFGEAYGYTF
>TRBJ2-7|TRBV5-4|.|.
TGTGCCAGCAGCTTGGTTATGGGTACCTACGAGCAGTACTTC
CASSLVMGTYEQYF